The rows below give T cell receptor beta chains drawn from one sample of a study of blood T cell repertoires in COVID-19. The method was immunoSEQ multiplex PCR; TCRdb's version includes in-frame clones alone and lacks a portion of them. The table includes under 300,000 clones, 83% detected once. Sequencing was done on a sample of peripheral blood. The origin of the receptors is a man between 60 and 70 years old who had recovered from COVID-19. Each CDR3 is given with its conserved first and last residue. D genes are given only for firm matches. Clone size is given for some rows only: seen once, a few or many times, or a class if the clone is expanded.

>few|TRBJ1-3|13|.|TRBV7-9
CASSLGHANTIYF
TGTGCCAGCAGCTTAGGGCACGCAAACACCATATATTTT
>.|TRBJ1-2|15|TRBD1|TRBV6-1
CASSEEPTGAYGYTF
TGTGCCAGCAGTGAAGAACCGACAGGGGCCTATGGCTACACCTTC
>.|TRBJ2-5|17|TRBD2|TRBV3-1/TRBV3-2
CASSQELRGGLQETQYF
TGTGCCAGCAGCCAAGAGTTACGCGGGGGGCTCCAAGAGACCCAGTACTTC
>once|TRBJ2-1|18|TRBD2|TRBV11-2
CASSPWGLAGGDHNEQFF
TGTGCCAGCAGTCCATGGGGTCTCGCGGGGGGGGACCACAATGAGCAGTTCTTC
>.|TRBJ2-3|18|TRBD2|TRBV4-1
CASSQVMVGSGGADTQYF
TGCGCCAGCAGCCAAGTTATGGTGGGGAGCGGGGGGGCAGATACGCAGTATTTT
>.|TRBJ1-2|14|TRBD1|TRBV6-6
CASSTTGGSYGYTF
TGTGCCAGCAGCACAACAGGGGGCAGCTATGGCTACACCTTC
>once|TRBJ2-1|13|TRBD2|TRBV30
CAWIGSSGGAKVF
TGTGCCTGGATAGGGTCTAGCGGGGGGGCCAAGGTCTTC
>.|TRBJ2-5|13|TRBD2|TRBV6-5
CASSYGLAGTQYF
TGTGCCAGCAGTTACGGGTTAGCGGGAACCCAGTACTTC
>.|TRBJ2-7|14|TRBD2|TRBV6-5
CASSGLAGDYEQYF
TGTGCCAGCAGCGGACTAGCGGGGGACTACGAGCAGTACTTC
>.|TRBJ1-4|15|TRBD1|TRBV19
CASSARQGANEKLFF
TGTGCCAGTAGTGCCCGACAGGGGGCAAATGAAAAACTGTTTTTT
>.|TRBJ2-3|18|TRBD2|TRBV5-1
CASSLVPTGTSGLDTQYF
TGCGCCAGCAGCTTGGTCCCGACCGGGACTAGCGGGTTAGATACGCAGTATTTT
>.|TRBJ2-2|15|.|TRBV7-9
CASSPRRANTGELFF
TGTGCCAGCAGCCCCAGGAGGGCTAACACCGGGGAGCTGTTTTTT
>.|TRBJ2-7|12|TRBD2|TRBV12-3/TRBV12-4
CATAAGGREQYF
TGTGCCACAGCGGCGGGGGGGCGTGAGCAGTACTTC
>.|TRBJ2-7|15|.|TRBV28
CASSSNLGYIYEQYF
TGTGCCAGCAGTTCCAATCTAGGATACATTTACGAGCAGTACTTC
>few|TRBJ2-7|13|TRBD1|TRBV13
CASSSYRGDGQYF
TGTGCCAGCAGCTCCTACAGGGGGGACGGGCAGTACTTC
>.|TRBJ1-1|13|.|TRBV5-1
CASSLVGDTEAFF
TGCGCCAGCAGCTTGGTAGGGGACACTGAAGCTTTCTTT
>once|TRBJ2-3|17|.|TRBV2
CASSDSGTLAIRGTQYF
TGTGCCAGCAGTGATTCCGGGACACTCGCAATTCGTGGTACGCAGTATTTT
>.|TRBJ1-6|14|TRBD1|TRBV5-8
CASSWGTGESPLHF
TGTGCCAGCAGCTGGGGGACAGGGGAATCACCCCTCCACTTT
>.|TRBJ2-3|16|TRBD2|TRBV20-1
CSASMLAGTGTDTQYF
TGCAGTGCTAGTATGCTAGCGGGGACTGGCACAGATACGCAGTATTTT
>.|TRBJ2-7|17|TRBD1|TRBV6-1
CASSDPAGQDLFYEQYF
TGTGCCAGCAGTGACCCTGCCGGACAGGATCTCTTCTACGAGCAGTACTTC
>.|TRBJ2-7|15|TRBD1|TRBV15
CATRRGTGGSYEQYF
TGTGCCACCAGGAGAGGGACAGGGGGATCATACGAGCAGTACTTC
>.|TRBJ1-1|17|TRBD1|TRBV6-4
CASSERGQGALNTEAFF
TGTGCCAGCAGTGAAAGGGGACAGGGGGCTTTGAACACTGAAGCTTTCTTT
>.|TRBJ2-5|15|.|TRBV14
CASSQDIGGQETQYF
TGTGCCAGCAGCCAAGATATTGGGGGGCAAGAGACCCAGTACTTC
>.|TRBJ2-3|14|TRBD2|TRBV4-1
CASRGTGGTDTQYF
TGCGCCAGCAGAGGCACGGGGGGGACAGATACGCAGTATTTT
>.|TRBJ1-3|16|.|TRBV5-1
CASSLGAAGSGNTIYF
TGCGCCAGCAGCTTGGGAGCGGCCGGGTCTGGAAACACCATATATTTT
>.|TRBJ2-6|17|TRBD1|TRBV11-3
CASSQGQGAPGANVLTF
TGTGCCAGCAGCCAGGGACAGGGGGCACCGGGGGCCAACGTCCTGACTTTC
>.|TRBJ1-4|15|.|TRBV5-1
CASSPTGLANEKLFF
TGCGCCAGCAGCCCTACAGGGTTGGCTAATGAAAAACTGTTTTTT
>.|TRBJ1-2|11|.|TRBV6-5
CASLNWDTATF
TGTGCCAGTCTGAATTGGGACACCGCCACCTTC
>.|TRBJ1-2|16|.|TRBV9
CASSVVSDSFYYGYTF
TGTGCCAGCAGCGTAGTGTCCGACAGCTTTTACTATGGCTACACCTTC
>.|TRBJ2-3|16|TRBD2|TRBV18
CASSKLSGGIEDTQYF
TGTGCCAGCTCGAAACTTAGCGGGGGAATTGAAGATACGCAGTATTTT
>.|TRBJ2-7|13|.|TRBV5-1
CASSLGGAGEQYF
TGCGCCAGCAGCTTGGGCGGGGCAGGGGAGCAGTACTTC
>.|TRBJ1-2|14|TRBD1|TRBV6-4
CASSGTGGGYGYTF
TGTGCCAGCAGTGGGACAGGGGGCGGATATGGCTACACCTTC
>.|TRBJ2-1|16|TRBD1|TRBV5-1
CASSLLPGQGASEQFF
TGCGCCAGCAGCCTCTTACCGGGACAGGGGGCCTCTGAGCAGTTCTTC
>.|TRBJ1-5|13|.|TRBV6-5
CASRGGDNQPQHF
TGTGCCAGCAGGGGAGGAGACAATCAGCCCCAGCATTTT
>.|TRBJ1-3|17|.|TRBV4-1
CASSQGQGPLVGNTIYF
TGCGCCAGCAGCCAAGGGCAGGGCCCCCTGGTTGGAAACACCATATATTTT
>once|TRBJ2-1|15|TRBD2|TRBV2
CASSELAGNHNEQFF
TGTGCCAGCAGTGAACTAGCGGGGAATCACAATGAGCAGTTCTTC
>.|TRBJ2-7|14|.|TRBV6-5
CASSYGRRTYEQYF
TGTGCCAGCAGTTATGGTAGGAGGACCTACGAGCAGTACTTC
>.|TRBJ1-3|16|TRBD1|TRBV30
CAWSKGTGGTGNTIYF
TGTGCCTGGAGTAAAGGGACAGGGGGGACTGGAAACACCATATATTTT
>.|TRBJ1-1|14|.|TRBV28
CASSFQGTGTEAFF
TGTGCCAGCAGTTTTCAGGGTACGGGCACTGAAGCTTTCTTT
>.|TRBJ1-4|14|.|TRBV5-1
CASSLGLTNEKLFF
TGCGCCAGCAGCCTAGGTCTTACTAATGAAAAACTGTTTTTT
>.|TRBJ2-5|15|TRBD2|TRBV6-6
CASRKLAGGQETQYF
TGTGCCAGCAGAAAACTAGCGGGGGGCCAAGAGACCCAGTACTTC
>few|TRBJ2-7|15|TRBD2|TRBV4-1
CASSQVLAGGSEQYF
TGCGCCAGCAGCCAAGTTCTAGCGGGAGGATCCGAGCAGTACTTC
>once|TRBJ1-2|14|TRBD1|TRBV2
CASRGTGAAYGYTF
TGTGCCAGCAGGGGGACAGGGGCGGCCTATGGCTACACCTTC
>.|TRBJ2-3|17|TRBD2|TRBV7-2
CASSFNPPGRGADTQYF
TGTGCCAGCAGCTTTAACCCCCCCGGGAGGGGCGCAGATACGCAGTATTTT
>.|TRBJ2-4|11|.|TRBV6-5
CASRQKNIQYF
TGTGCCAGCAGACAGAAAAACATTCAGTACTTC
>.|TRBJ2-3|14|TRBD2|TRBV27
CASSPGLGTDTQYF
TGTGCCAGCAGTCCAGGACTAGGCACAGATACGCAGTATTTT
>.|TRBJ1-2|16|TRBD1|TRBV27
CASSLAGTGTGYGYTF
TGTGCCAGCAGTTTAGCCGGGACAGGCACAGGGTATGGCTACACCTTC
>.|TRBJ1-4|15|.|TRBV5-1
CASSQWAVTDEKLFF
TGCGCCAGCAGCCAATGGGCAGTCACCGATGAAAAACTGTTTTTT
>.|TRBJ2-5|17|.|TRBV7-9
CASSLGAVGGRQETQYF
TGTGCCAGCAGCTTAGGCGCGGTGGGGGGACGCCAAGAGACCCAGTACTTC
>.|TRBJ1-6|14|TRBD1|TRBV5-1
CASSNGQANSPLHF
TGCGCCAGCAGCAACGGACAGGCTAATTCACCCCTCCACTTT
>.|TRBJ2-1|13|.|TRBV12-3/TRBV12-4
CASSFSSYNEQFF
TGTGCCAGCAGTTTCAGCTCCTACAATGAGCAGTTCTTC
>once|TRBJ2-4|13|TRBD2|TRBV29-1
CSARLAGTDIQYF
TGCAGCGCAAGACTAGCGGGAACGGACATTCAGTACTTC